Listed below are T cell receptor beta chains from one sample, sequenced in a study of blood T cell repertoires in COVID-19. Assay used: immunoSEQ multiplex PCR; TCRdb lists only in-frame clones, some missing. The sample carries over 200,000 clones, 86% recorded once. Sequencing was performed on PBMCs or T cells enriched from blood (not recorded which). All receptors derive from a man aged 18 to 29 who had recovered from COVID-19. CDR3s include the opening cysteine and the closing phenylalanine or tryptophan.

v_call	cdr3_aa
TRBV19	CASKLYGGETQYF
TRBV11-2	CASSLASSVAETQYF
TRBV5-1	CASSEEKEQFF
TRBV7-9	CATGGGLAGVPYNEQFF
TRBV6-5	CASNGQGTLYEQYF
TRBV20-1	CSASTGGSYGYTF
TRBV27	CASSFVTSVYNEQFF
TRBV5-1	CASSLTPGQGYEQYF
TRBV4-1	CASSQGTGEFYQPQHF
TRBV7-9	CASSNRDRGQYEQYF
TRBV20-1	CSAVSGFGYTF
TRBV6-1	CASSEAGTESYEQYF
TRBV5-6	CASSGTGGTEAFF
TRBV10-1	CASSESLEVGVGVTEAFF
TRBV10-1	CASSAQGLADYNEQFF
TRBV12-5	CASGPFGTFSYNEQFF
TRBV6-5	CASSLTQGTPAFF
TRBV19	CASMGDYNQPQHF
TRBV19	CASSIVVRTNEKLFF
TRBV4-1	CASSVGLAPAYNEQFF
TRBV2	CASSARLALNNEQFF
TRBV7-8	CASSPQRAQTTDTQYF
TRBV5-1	CASSFSPTGTYEQYF
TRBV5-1	CASSRSLLREISYNEQFF
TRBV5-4	CASSRGTGLPSYGYTF
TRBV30	CAWSQVTFRYNEQFF
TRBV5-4	CASSPGQGQETQYF
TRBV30	CAWSVTQGRGSPLHF
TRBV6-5	CASSYHGGYTEAFF
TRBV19	CASSQRTGSSGNTIYF
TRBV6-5	CASSYQGLSGGYEQYF